These T cell receptor beta chains were read from a single sample in a study of T cell repertoires in cytomegalovirus infection. TCRdb ran MiXCR on the reads and lists one entry per CDR3 protein. Altogether about 160,000 distinct CDR3 sequences are present, about 20% being singletons, with the ten largest covering 25%. For these TCRs, the target antigens are not known. Sample: CD8+ T cells from cultured PBMCs, taken from culture after CMV antigen stimulation. These receptors were taken from a human donor in good health (CMV status not recorded). Some clones in this sample may be carry-over from other donors' samples. Each CDR3 is given with its conserved first and last residue. Fields, in order: clone size, CDR3 length, J gene, V gene, D gene, CDR3 DNA, CDR3 protein. The D gene is left open where the match is weak. Only part of the rows carry a size: once, few, many, or a class if the clone is expanded.

few	16	TRBJ2-4	TRBV6-2/TRBV6-3	TRBD2	TGTGCCAGCAGTTACCGTGGACTAGCGGCCACAAACATTCAGTACTTC	CASSYRGLAATNIQYF
.	16	TRBJ1-4	TRBV12-3/TRBV12-4	.	TGTGCCAGCAGTTTAGCAGCACCCAGGAATAATGAAAAACTGTTTTTT	CASSLAAPRNNEKLFF
few	15	TRBJ2-1	TRBV7-6	TRBD1	TGTGCCAGCAGCCGCAGGGGGCGAACCTACAATGAGCAGTTCTTC	CASSRRGRTYNEQFF
.	12	TRBJ2-2	TRBV9	.	TGTGCCAGCAGCGTTAACACCGGGGAGCTGTTTTTT	CASSVNTGELFF
few	12	TRBJ2-1	TRBV7-9	.	TGTGCCAGCAGCTCAATTTACAATGAGCAGTTCTTC	CASSSIYNEQFF
.	16	TRBJ1-5	TRBV5-5	.	TGTGCCAGCAGCCCCTCCCTGGCAGGTTTCGATCAGCCCCAGCATTTT	CASSPSLAGFDQPQHF
few	12	TRBJ2-7	TRBV7-2	.	TGTGCCAGCAGCTTAAGGGGCGGCAAGCAGTACTTC	CASSLRGGKQYF
.	13	TRBJ1-2	TRBV9	.	TGTGCCAGCAGCGCCATTACAGGGTGGGGCTACACCTTC	CASSAITGWGYTF
many	14	TRBJ1-1	TRBV7-2	.	TGTGCCAGCAGCTTATCCCTAGTCCACACTGAAGCTTTCTTT	CASSLSLVHTEAFF
.	15	TRBJ2-2	TRBV20-1	.	TGCAGTGCTAGGGCTAGACAGTTCAACACCGGGGAGCTGTTTTTT	CSARARQFNTGELFF
few	12	TRBJ1-2	TRBV6-1	.	TGTGCCAGCAAAGGGACTAACTATGGCTACACCTTC	CASKGTNYGYTF
.	11	TRBJ2-7	TRBV12-3/TRBV12-4	.	TGTGCCAGCAGACACTCTTGGGAGCAGTACTTC	CASRHSWEQYF
.	12	TRBJ1-1	TRBV2	.	TGTGCCAGCAGGCTAATGAACACTGAAGCTTTCTTT	CASRLMNTEAFF
.	15	TRBJ1-5	TRBV28	.	TGTGCCAGCAGAAACCTCAGGGATAGCAATCAGCCCCAGCATTTT	CASRNLRDSNQPQHF
few	16	TRBJ2-5	TRBV9	TRBD2	TGTGCCAGCAGCGCCGCAGCTAGCGGGGTCCAAGAGACCCAGTACTTC	CASSAAASGVQETQYF
.	13	TRBJ2-2	TRBV10-2	.	TGCGCCAGCCTGGTACCGAACACCGGGGAGCTGTTTTTT	CASLVPNTGELFF
few	12	TRBJ2-3	TRBV28	.	TGTGCCAGCAGTGCCGACACAGATACGCAGTATTTT	CASSADTDTQYF
.	15	TRBJ2-5	TRBV6-2/TRBV6-3	TRBD2	TGTGCCAGCAGCCACCAGTCCGGGGGGGAAGAGACCCAGTACTTC	CASSHQSGGEETQYF
few	13	TRBJ1-1	TRBV7-9	.	TGTGCCAGCAGCTATACTACGCGGTTTGAAGCTTTCTTT	CASSYTTRFEAFF
.	14	TRBJ2-7	TRBV4-1	.	TGCGCCAGCAGCCAAGATCCGGGGAACTACGAGCAGTACTTC	CASSQDPGNYEQYF
.	15	TRBJ2-7	TRBV7-9	.	TGTGCCAGCAGTTACTTCGCAGCCAACAACTACGAGCAGTACTTC	CASSYFAANNYEQYF
few	16	TRBJ2-4	TRBV5-8	.	TGTGCCAGTAACCGAGGGGGTATTCGGACCAAAAACATTCAGTACTTC	CASNRGGIRTKNIQYF
.	15	TRBJ2-1	TRBV7-6	TRBD2	TGTGCCAGCAGCTCCAAGCGGGGGGGGTATGGTGAGCAGTTCTTC	CASSSKRGGYGEQFF
.	14	TRBJ1-2	TRBV4-1	.	TGCGCCAGCAGCCAAGCGAGGACGATCCTTGGCTACACCTTC	CASSQARTILGYTF
few	16	TRBJ1-1	TRBV4-1	.	TGCGCCAGCAGCCAAATCCCAAGCGTTATGAACACTGAAGCTTTCTTT	CASSQIPSVMNTEAFF
.	21	TRBJ1-4	TRBV4-2	.	TGTGCCAGCAGCCAAGAAAGGACGGGGCAGCGATCGAGTGCAACTAATGAAAAACTGTTTTTT	CASSQERTGQRSSATNEKLFF
.	13	TRBJ1-2	TRBV20-1	TRBD1	TGCAGTGCTAGAATCGACAGGGGCTATGGCTACACCTTC	CSARIDRGYGYTF
.	15	TRBJ2-1	TRBV6-9	.	TGTGCCAGCGGCAACCGGGACCCCAATGGGGATGAGCAGTTCTTC	CASGNRDPNGDEQFF
few	18	TRBJ2-3	TRBV2	TRBD1	TGTGCCAGCAGTGAAGCGGGGAAGTGGGACAGGGTTAGAGATACGCAGTATTTT	CASSEAGKWDRVRDTQYF
few	13	TRBJ2-7	TRBV5-5	.	TGTGCCAGCATTCCGGACGGCTTCTACGAGCAGTACTTC	CASIPDGFYEQYF
few	15	TRBJ1-4	TRBV7-9	TRBD1	TGTGCCAGCAGCCCCTGGACAGGGGAGGATGAAAAACTGTTTTTT	CASSPWTGEDEKLFF